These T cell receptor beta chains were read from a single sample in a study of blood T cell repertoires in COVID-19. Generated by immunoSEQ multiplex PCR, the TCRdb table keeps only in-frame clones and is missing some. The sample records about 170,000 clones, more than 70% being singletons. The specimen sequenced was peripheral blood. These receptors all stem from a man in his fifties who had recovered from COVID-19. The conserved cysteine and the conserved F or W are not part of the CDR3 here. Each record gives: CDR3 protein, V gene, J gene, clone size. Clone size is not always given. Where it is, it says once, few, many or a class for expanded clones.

cdr3_aa: ASSGGRGGPNNSPLH
v_call: TRBV19
j_call: TRBJ1-6
clone_size: -

cdr3_aa: ASSLSRGVGNTEAF
v_call: TRBV5-1
j_call: TRBJ1-1
clone_size: -

cdr3_aa: ASSFPGYGYT
v_call: TRBV7-2
j_call: TRBJ1-2
clone_size: -

cdr3_aa: SVSRGSGNTIY
v_call: TRBV29-1
j_call: TRBJ1-3
clone_size: -

cdr3_aa: ASSDSLNTEAF
v_call: TRBV6-5
j_call: TRBJ1-1
clone_size: once

cdr3_aa: ASSFASIRGQVMEAF
v_call: TRBV12-1
j_call: TRBJ1-1
clone_size: -

cdr3_aa: AMGQVDQPQH
v_call: TRBV2
j_call: TRBJ1-5
clone_size: -

cdr3_aa: AISEGLGTSGQETQY
v_call: TRBV10-3
j_call: TRBJ2-5
clone_size: -

cdr3_aa: ASSDRDRGGYT
v_call: TRBV6-2/TRBV6-3
j_call: TRBJ1-2
clone_size: -

cdr3_aa: ASSFGLAGGTDTQY
v_call: TRBV7-2
j_call: TRBJ2-3
clone_size: -

cdr3_aa: ASSLKVAGAQWATYNEQF
v_call: TRBV27
j_call: TRBJ2-1
clone_size: -

cdr3_aa: ASSSGGTSGGLGGEQF
v_call: TRBV5-1
j_call: TRBJ2-1
clone_size: -

cdr3_aa: ASSDQVQGMGTDTQY
v_call: TRBV5-1
j_call: TRBJ2-3
clone_size: -

cdr3_aa: ASEGQHSNQPQH
v_call: TRBV6-5
j_call: TRBJ1-5
clone_size: once

cdr3_aa: ASSESPMTNIQY
v_call: TRBV2
j_call: TRBJ2-4
clone_size: -

cdr3_aa: ASSNGGAGSKTQY
v_call: TRBV10-2
j_call: TRBJ2-5
clone_size: -

cdr3_aa: ASSYSGTVGGYT
v_call: TRBV6-2/TRBV6-3
j_call: TRBJ1-2
clone_size: -

cdr3_aa: ASSTSRVAGQGNEQF
v_call: TRBV2
j_call: TRBJ2-1
clone_size: -

cdr3_aa: ASSQDGGRGSYNEQF
v_call: TRBV14
j_call: TRBJ2-1
clone_size: few

cdr3_aa: ASSQTWNPASGGPGNEQF
v_call: TRBV4-2
j_call: TRBJ2-1
clone_size: -

cdr3_aa: ASKKQGALSGELF
v_call: TRBV6-5
j_call: TRBJ2-2
clone_size: -

cdr3_aa: ASSLGTGSNSPLH
v_call: TRBV7-2
j_call: TRBJ1-6
clone_size: once

cdr3_aa: ASSSPGTGLNSYEQY
v_call: TRBV11-2
j_call: TRBJ2-7
clone_size: -

cdr3_aa: ASSRDRGDNQPQH
v_call: TRBV6-5
j_call: TRBJ1-5
clone_size: once

cdr3_aa: ASSLGTVNTEAF
v_call: TRBV5-1
j_call: TRBJ1-1
clone_size: -

cdr3_aa: AISDGQGAIQPF
v_call: TRBV10-3
j_call: TRBJ1-1
clone_size: -

cdr3_aa: ASSFTSGKSSYEQY
v_call: TRBV7-2
j_call: TRBJ2-7
clone_size: -

cdr3_aa: ASSGYQPQH
v_call: TRBV6-5
j_call: TRBJ1-5
clone_size: -

cdr3_aa: ASSDPVSGNQPQH
v_call: TRBV6-1
j_call: TRBJ1-5
clone_size: -

cdr3_aa: ASSTGGNQPQH
v_call: TRBV6-6
j_call: TRBJ1-5
clone_size: -

cdr3_aa: ASSLAPRDMSRNIQY
v_call: TRBV7-8
j_call: TRBJ2-4
clone_size: -